The entry that follows covers one T cell receptor beta chain sequence. Its antigen remains unidentified. Everyone who donated was a healthy bone marrow donor. Nominally healthy donors provided the samples, though records likely missed some immune exposures. The PCR ran on 60 Vbeta and 13 Jbeta primers. Only in-frame clones appear in the TCRdb table, and some are missing; sequencing was by immunoSEQ multiplex PCR. The sample contains 200,000 to 250,000 clones, about 81% of which appear only once. The sample comes from a study of cytomegalovirus exposure and HLA in healthy donors. Study outcomes and limitations: Across donors, sequencing depth was assumed by presence/absence analyses to be roughly uniform.

Germline CDR1 is SNHLY and CDR2 is FYNNEI. V was clipped by 6 bases and J by 4 bases, with 12 bases between them. This CDR3 has 13 residues. The chain combines TRBV2 with TRBJ1-1, with a weak D call TRBD1 (6 bases). The receptor comes from a woman aged 40 to 50 in good health and CMV-seropositive. Source material: PBMCs. Here the CDR3 reads CASSRAGATEAFF. DNA for the CDR3: TGTGCCAGCAGCCGGGCAGGGGCCACTGAAGCTTTCTTT.